This entry describes one T cell receptor (beta chain). These data originate in a study of blood T cell repertoires in COVID-19. TCRdb's table, derived via immunoSEQ multiplex PCR, lists solely in-frame clones and lacks some. The sample includes 350,000 to 400,000 clones, roughly nine tenths seen only once; the top ten take around 2.8%. Germline values: CDR1 MNHEY, CDR2 SMNVEV (reference sequence). The CDR3 has 14 residues. The V and J ends lost 7 bases and 4 bases, in that order; junction bases with no gene match: 8. The sequencing input was peripheral blood. The sequence was obtained from a woman in her twenties or thirties with COVID-19, enrolled during active disease. J is TRBJ2-5 and V is TRBV27; TRBD1 matches 8 bases. The CDR3 sequence: CASTSGQGRETQYF. The CDR3 DNA reads as TGTGCCAGCACCTCCGGACAGGGTAGAGAGACCCAGTACTTC.